Below, 13 T cell receptor beta chains from the same sample are listed, as sequenced in a study of beta chain features in type 1 diabetes. General study results and limits: TCRB CDR3 length was moderately but significantly reduced in all four CD4+ subsets of Type 1 diabetes patients.

For these TCRs, the target antigens are not known. Expressed TCRB transcripts were sequenced, since all the RNA that had been isolated was reverse transcribed. The method was immunoSEQ multiplex PCR; TCRdb's version includes in-frame clones alone and lacks a portion of them. The table has around 250,000 clones, 14% seen once. Material for sequencing was naive CD4+ T cells from blood. The origin of the receptors is a young man with type 1 diabetes.

The chain carries TRBV7-9 and TRBJ2-7; perhaps TRBD1 as D (5 bases). Looked up from germline, CDR1 is SEHNR and CDR2 is FQNEAQ (reference sequence). Trimming took 5 bases from V and 6 from J, leaving 11 bases between them. The CDR3 spans 12 residues. CDR3 protein: CASSIGQGEQYF. The CDR3 DNA is TGTGCCAGCAGCATCGGGCAGGGCGAGCAGTACTTC.

This clone was observed a handful of times. The chain combines TRBV27 with TRBJ2-5, with 7 positions matching TRBD2. In germline, CDR1 is MNHEY, CDR2 SMNVEV (reference sequence). The CDR3 runs 13 residues. J gave up 4 bases and V 8 bases, and 7 bases lay outside the gene matches. CDR3 DNA: TGTGCCAGCTCACCCTGGGGGGGAGAGACCCAGTACTTC. It yields the protein CASSPWGGETQYF.

The rearrangement joins TRBV7-2 to TRBJ2-6; TRBD1 aligns across 7 bases. V dropped 4 bases and J dropped 2; count of bases not matched to a gene: 5. The CDR3 extends over 16 amino acids. Germline V gives CDR1 SGHTA, CDR2 FQGNSA. DNA for the CDR3: TGTGCCAGCAGCTCTGCCGGGACAGCTGGGGCCAACGTCCTGACTTTC. The encoded protein is CASSSAGTAGANVLTF.

This clone occurred a few times. V usage is TRBV19 and J usage is TRBJ2-7; 8 nucleotides agree with TRBD1. CDR3 length: 15 residues. V was clipped by 3 bases and J by 3 bases; unmatched bases: 7. Germline CDR1 and CDR2: LNHDA and SQIVND (reference sequence). The CDR3, as DNA: TGTGCCAGTAGTATGACGACAGGGGCAAACTACGAGCAGTACTTC. Its protein is CASSMTTGANYEQYF.

The V call is TRBV5-1, the J call TRBJ1-1; D is ambiguous. CDR1 is SGHRS and CDR2 is YFSETQ in the germline V gene. Trimming took 3 bases from V and 1 from J, leaving 7 bases between them. This CDR3 region has 13 residues. CDR3 region: CASSSAGNTEAFF. As DNA, the CDR3 is TGCGCCAGCAGCTCCGCAGGGAACACTGAAGCTTTCTTT.

The rearrangement uses TRBV7-2 and TRBJ2-1, with TRBD2 matching 8 bases. Germline-derived CDR1 and CDR2 are SGHTA and FQGNSA. The CDR3 runs to 18 residues. The trim removed 3 bases at V and 0 bases at J, leaving 10 bases unmatched. The CDR3 region is CASSLAPSGPSSYNEQFF. CDR3 nucleotide sequence: TGTGCCAGCAGCTTGGCCCCTAGCGGGCCTAGCTCCTACAATGAGCAGTTCTTC.

The sample holds a few counts of this clone. The V call is TRBV5-1, the J call TRBJ2-1, with D unclear. The CDR3 length is 12 residues. CDR1 and CDR2 from the germline V gene are SGHRS and YFSETQ. V lost 2 bases and J lost 5, with 5 bases in between. CDR3 DNA sequence: TGCGCCAGCAGCTTAACAGACAATGAGCAGTTCTTC. This codes for CASSLTDNEQFF.

The rearrangement joins TRBV5-1 to TRBJ2-6, with TRBD1 matching 12 bases. Germline V gives CDR1 SGHRS, CDR2 YFSETQ. There are 17 residues in the CDR3. The junction had 4 bases not matched to a gene; V was cut back by 5 bases and J by 1 base. CDR3 protein: CASSSGQGASGANVLTF. The CDR3 bases are TGCGCCAGCAGTTCGGGACAGGGGGCTTCTGGGGCCAACGTCCTGACTTTC.

This clone was counted only a few times. The chain employs TRBV6-6 and TRBJ2-1, with D perhaps TRBD1 (6 bases). The CDR3 consists of 12 residues. V lost 5 bases to trimming and J lost 7 bases, with 9 bases between them. Germline CDR1 and CDR2: MNHNY and SVGAGI (reference sequence). The DNA of the CDR3 is TGTGCCAGCAGTGCAGGGGTTAATGAGCAGTTCTTC. Its translation is CASSAGVNEQFF.

This clone was counted between two and nine times. This chain uses TRBV7-2 with TRBJ2-2; 7 bases map to TRBD2. The germline V gene has CDR1 SGHTA and CDR2 FQGNSA. J lost 4 bases, V lost 1 base, and 6 bases had no gene match. The length of the CDR3 is 16 residues. CDR3 loop: CASSLEGGGPTGELFF. The DNA of the CDR3 is TGTGCCAGCAGCTTAGAGGGCGGGGGACCCACCGGGGAGCTGTTTTTT.

This rearrangement joins TRBV29-1 to TRBJ2-3; TRBD1 is a possible D gene (5 bases). Germline V gene lookup returns CDR1 SQVTM and CDR2 ANQGSEA. Trimming removed 2 bases from V and 0 bases from J, with 18 bases in between. The CDR3 extends over 17 amino acids. CDR3 residues: CSVERGYSTTSTDTQYF. The CDR3 coding sequence is TGCAGCGTTGAAAGGGGTTATAGCACAACTAGCACAGATACGCAGTATTTT.

This chain links TRBV5-4 with TRBJ2-5; the D gene is possibly TRBD2 (5 bases). The CDR3 runs 14 residues. The germline V and J ends were trimmed by 0 bases and 5 bases, with 11 bases remaining between them. CDR1 and CDR2 from the germline V gene are SGHNT and YYREEE (reference sequence). CDR3 sequence reads: CASSLDRRRETQYF. DNA of the CDR3: TGTGCCAGCAGCTTGGATAGGAGGAGGGAGACCCAGTACTTC. Full variable domain (remainder filled in from reference TRBV5-4 and TRBJ2-5): ETGVTQSPTHLIKTRGQQVTLRCSSQSGHNTVSWYQQALGQGPQFIFQYYREEENGRGNFPPRFSGLQFPNYSSELNVNALELDDSALYLCASSLDRRRETQYFGPGTRLLVL.

This clone was counted a few times. The chain carries TRBV19 and TRBJ1-5, with a weak D call TRBD1 (5 bases). V lost 4 bases and J 7 bases, leaving 17 bases between the germline ends. This CDR3 has 15 amino acids. Germline lookup yields CDR1 LNHDA and CDR2 SQIVND (reference sequence). The CDR3 is CASSTSSIRGQPQHF. The CDR3 bases are TGTGCCAGTAGTACCTCGTCCATCCGGGGGCAGCCCCAGCATTTT.